Below are 24 T cell receptor beta chains sequenced from a single sample in a study of metastatic and nonmetastatic thyroid tumors. Every patient was untreated before thyroid surgery. MiXCR reprocessed the PCR reads for TCRdb. The repertoire has some 32,000 clones, around 20% of them found once; the top ten carry 6.5% to 8%. Sequencing was performed on blood. These receptors all come from a female donor with papillary thyroid cancer or a benign thyroid nodule (not recorded which). Some clones in this sample may be carry-over from other donors' samples.

This clone was detected ten times or more. This sequence joins TRBV6-5 and TRBJ1-1, with no clear D. The V end lost 2 bases, the J end lost 4 bases, and 14 bases lay between the germline ends. The CDR3 length is 15 residues. CDR1 is MNHEY, CDR2 SVGAGI, per germline. The CDR3 loop is CASSYRVGFGTEAFF. CDR3 DNA sequence: TGTGCCAGCAGTTACAGAGTGGGCTTCGGCACTGAAGCTTTCTTT.

This clone was found many times. The V and J genes are TRBV7-6 and TRBJ1-6; TRBD1 is a possible D gene (5 bases). The germline gives CDR1 SGHVS, CDR2 FNYEAQ. Trimming removed 5 bases from V and 5 bases from J, with 13 bases in between. This CDR3 has 15 amino acids. The CDR3 loop reads CASSPGTDHNSPLHF. The CDR3 DNA reads TGTGCCAGCAGCCCAGGGACTGACCATAATTCACCCCTCCACTTT.

This clone was seen only a few times. The V call is TRBV27, the J call TRBJ2-7; TRBD1 agrees at 7 bases. Germline assignment: CDR1 MNHEY and CDR2 SMNVEV (reference sequence). The CDR3 sequence is 15 residues long. J gave up 3 bases and V 4 bases, and 9 bases lay outside the gene matches. The CDR3 DNA follows: TGTGCCAGCAGTTCCCCGGGACAGAACCTCTACGAGCAGTACTTC. Its translation: CASSSPGQNLYEQYF.

This clone was picked up many times. The V gene is TRBV5-1, the J gene TRBJ2-7, with D perhaps matching TRBD1 or TRBD2 (6 bases each). There are 16 residues in the CDR3. V was pared by 4 bases and J by 0 bases, with 17 bases between. CDR1 SGHRS and CDR2 YFSETQ come from the germline V gene. CDR3 loop: CASSRGGVGASYEQYF. CDR3 bases: TGCGCCAGCAGCCGCGGCGGGGTGGGGGCCTCCTACGAGCAGTACTTC.

The chain has TRBV20-1 and TRBJ1-2; TRBD1 agrees at 8 bases. The CDR3 runs 17 residues. The V gene's germline CDR1 is DFQATT and CDR2 SNEGSKA (reference sequence). J was trimmed by 0 bases and V by 4 bases; bases with no gene match: 13. DNA for the CDR3: TGCAGTGCTACGAAGGACAGGGCGGCCACCTCTAACTATGGCTACACCTTC. Amino acid sequence: CSATKDRAATSNYGYTF.

This chain links TRBV11-2 with TRBJ1-5; D gene uncertain. In germline, CDR1 is SGHAT, CDR2 FQNNGV. This CDR3 has 15 amino acids. The V gene lost 5 bases and the J gene lost 4 bases, with 15 bases spanning the gap. The CDR3 is CASSLADGPNQPQHF. CDR3 DNA sequence: TGTGCCAGCAGCCTCGCCGACGGACCTAATCAGCCCCAGCATTTT.

This clone was observed many times. This chain links TRBV27 with TRBJ1-2; D not certain. Per germline, CDR1 MNHEY and CDR2 SMNVEV (reference sequence). CDR3 length: 13 amino acids. V was clipped by 7 bases and J by 6 bases, with 15 bases between them. In DNA form, the CDR3 reads TGTGCCAGCAAGACGCCAGGCAGACATGGCTACACCTTC. As protein: CASKTPGRHGYTF.

The V and J genes are TRBV20-1 and TRBJ1-5, with 8 nucleotides matching TRBD1. Germline V gene lookup returns CDR1 DFQATT and CDR2 SNEGSKA (reference sequence). V lost 5 bases, J lost 6 bases, and 9 bases stayed unmatched. The length of the CDR3 is 14 residues. CDR3 bases: TGCAGTGCTTCGACAGGGGTTGGGAGTCAGCCCCAGCATTTT. As protein: CSASTGVGSQPQHF.

Ten or more counts support this clone. The same CDR3 also results from other DNA sequences found in this sample. The chain employs TRBV5-1 and TRBJ2-7; 9 positions agree with TRBD2. This CDR3 spans 14 amino acids. Germline CDR1 and CDR2: SGHRS and YFSETQ. The V and J ends lost 2 bases and 3 bases, in that order; junction bases with no gene match: 3. CDR3 region: CASSFYSGSYEQYF. CDR3 in DNA: TGCGCCAGCAGCTTCTATAGCGGGAGCTACGAGCAGTACTTC.

This clone was counted ten times or more. The CDR3 region is CASSSIVTGTSQETQYF. CDR3 DNA sequence: TGTGCCAGCTCATCTATTGTGACGGGGACTTCCCAAGAGACCCAGTACTTC. The J gene is TRBJ2-5, the V gene TRBV18; D may be TRBD2 (6 bases). The CDR3 is 17 amino acids. Trimming removed 5 bases at V and 1 base at J, with 20 bases between. Germline CDR1 and CDR2: KGHSH and LQKENI.

This clone was recorded at least ten times. This chain's CDR3 is CASSPGDRTRYGYTF. CDR3 nucleotides: TGTGCCAGCAGCCCTGGGGACAGAACCCGGTATGGCTACACCTTC. The rearrangement links TRBV28 to TRBJ1-2; TRBD1 agrees at 7 bases. CDR3 size: 15 residues. Trimming cost V 6 bases and J 5 bases; bases outside gene matches: 12. Germline CDR1 MDHEN, CDR2 SYDVKM.

This clone occurred many times. The V call is TRBV7-9, the J call TRBJ2-3; D is perhaps TRBD2 (5 bases). Germline loops: CDR1 SEHNR, CDR2 FQNEAQ (reference sequence). CDR3 length: 13 amino acids. Trimming removed 1 base from V and 4 bases from J, with 6 bases in between. The CDR3 reads CASSLEGADTQYF. In DNA, the CDR3 is TGTGCCAGCAGCTTAGAGGGAGCAGATACGCAGTATTTT.

The chain has TRBV6-1 and TRBJ1-2; 12 bases agree with TRBD1. The CDR3 is 13 amino acids. The ends lost 4 bases at V and 8 bases at J; junction bases unmatched: 2. The germline CDR1 and CDR2 sequences are MNHNS and SASEGT. For the CDR3, the DNA is TGTGCCAGCAGTGGGGACAGGGGGCCCGGCTACACCTTC. It yields the protein CASSGDRGPGYTF.

The chain employs TRBV5-1 and TRBJ1-1, with D unresolved. Trimming removed 2 bases at V and 1 base at J, with 6 bases between. The CDR3 spans 13 residues. CDR1 and CDR2 from the germline V gene are SGHRS and YFSETQ. The CDR3 region is CASSLSTNTEAFF. DNA of the CDR3: TGCGCCAGCAGCTTATCAACGAACACTGAAGCTTTCTTT.

This clone was counted at least ten times. It may be a read error: a sequence one base away is much more abundant. The CDR3 loop is CASSSPSGQGSETQSF. CDR3 coding DNA: TGTGCCAGCAGTTCCCCCTCGGGACAGGGATCGGAGACCCAGTCCTTC. J is TRBJ2-5 and V is TRBV28; 9 bases agree with TRBD1. The CDR3 has 16 amino acids. Germline V gene sequence: CDR1 MDHEN, CDR2 SYDVKM.

This chain joins TRBV4-2 and TRBJ2-2, with 11 bases that match TRBD1. Losses at the gene ends were 1 base for V and 4 bases for J; bases not matched to a gene: 2. CDR1 is LGHNA, CDR2 YNFKEQ, per germline. The CDR3 spans 16 residues. DNA of the CDR3: TGTGCCAGCAGCCAAGGGACAGGGGGCGCCACCGGGGAGCTGTTTTTT. Its protein is CASSQGTGGATGELFF.

This chain connects TRBV20-1 to TRBJ1-2; D is unresolved. Germline values: CDR1 DFQATT, CDR2 SNEGSKA (reference sequence). The CDR3 sequence is 12 residues long. The CDR3 sequence is CRPTHSNYGYTF. The CDR3 DNA reads as TGCAGGCCGACTCATTCTAACTATGGCTACACCTTC.

By proportion, this clone is medium-sized. The chain carries TRBV4-2 and TRBJ2-1; D gene ambiguous. The CDR3 extends over 13 amino acids. Germline V lookup: CDR1 LGHNA, CDR2 YNFKEQ. V was clipped by 2 bases and J by 6 bases, with 8 bases between them. The CDR3 loop is CASSQNPGNEQFF. CDR3 nucleotides: TGTGCCAGCAGCCAAAATCCGGGCAATGAGCAGTTCTTC.

Ten or more counts support this clone. The chain carries TRBV2 and TRBJ1-5; tentative D call: TRBD1 (5 bases). Germline CDR1 and CDR2: SNHLY and FYNNEI. CDR3 length: 14 residues. Trimming removed 2 bases from V and 2 bases from J, with 7 bases in between. The CDR3 DNA reads as TGTGCCAGCAGTGAACAGACAGGCAATCAGCCCCAGCATTTT. This sequence encodes CASSEQTGNQPQHF.

This clone came up many times. V is TRBV5-1 and J is TRBJ2-5, with 7 bases lining up with TRBD2. Germline V gives CDR1 SGHRS, CDR2 YFSETQ. Trimming cost V 5 bases and J 2 bases; bases outside gene matches: 6. The CDR3 sequence is 14 residues long. This chain's CDR3 is CASSPTGGQETQYF. CDR3 nucleotide sequence: TGCGCCAGCAGTCCAACGGGGGGACAAGAGACCCAGTACTTC.

This clone was counted many times. The chain couples TRBV5-4 to TRBJ1-4, with D possibly TRBD1 on 6 matching bases. The CDR3 consists of 15 residues. The germline V gene has CDR1 SGHNT and CDR2 YYREEE (reference sequence). V lost 0 bases to trimming and J lost 5 bases, with 11 bases between them. This chain's CDR3 is CASSLEQGTNEKLFF. The CDR3 nucleotides are TGTGCCAGCAGCTTGGAACAGGGAACAAATGAAAAACTGTTTTTT. The full variable domain, rest sourced from reference TRBV5-4 and TRBJ1-4, is ETGVTQSPTHLIKTRGQQVTLRCSSQSGHNTVSWYQQALGQGPQFIFQYYREEENGRGNFPPRFSGLQFPNYSSELNVNALELDDSALYLCASSLEQGTNEKLFFGSGTQLSVL.

This chain links TRBV28 with TRBJ2-7; 9 nucleotides align to TRBD1. The CDR3 runs 15 residues. Germline trimming cut 6 bases from V and 3 bases from J; bases unmatched to any gene: 9. The germline V gene encodes CDR1 MDHEN and CDR2 SYDVKM. Written as DNA, the CDR3 is TGTGCCAGCAGCCGTAGTGGGACAGGGCGCTACGAGCAGTACTTC. Translating it yields CASSRSGTGRYEQYF.

This clone was seen a handful of times. The chain joins TRBV6-1 to TRBJ1-2, with D unclear. Per the germline V gene, CDR1 is MNHNS and CDR2 is SASEGT. Trimming took off 7 bases at V and 4 bases at J, with 10 bases between the two ends. The CDR3 is made up of 12 amino acids. In DNA, the CDR3 is TGTGCCAGCAAGGCCAACGTCTATGGCTACACCTTC. This translates into CASKANVYGYTF.

This clone has ten or more counts. The V and J genes are TRBV11-2 and TRBJ2-7; weak D call: TRBD2 (5 bases). CDR1 is SGHAT and CDR2 is FQNNGV in the germline V gene. The CDR3 consists of 15 residues. The V end lost 2 bases, the J end lost 3 bases, and 14 bases lay between the germline ends. CDR3 nucleotides: TGTGCCAGCAGCTTAAGACTTGCTGGGAGCTACGAGCAGTACTTC. Its protein is CASSLRLAGSYEQYF.